This T cell receptor beta chain was identified during a study of shared clonotypes between healthy human individuals. Points from the study as a whole: In general, naive subsets displayed greater estimated richness than memory subsets did.

Trimming at V came to 5 bases and at J to 7 bases, leaving 7 bases not matched to a gene. The CDR3 is 15 residues long. Germline CDR1 reads MNHEY; CDR2 reads SMNVEV (reference sequence). Concerning this clone: Its antigen is still unknown.

Using roughly 200 ng DNA, 30,000 to 35,000 T cell genomes, the sorted-subset replicate PCRs were run. Methods used by the authors: Filtering differed because ImmunoSEQ produced junction-only sequences that carried no quality scores. Sequencing used immunoSEQ multiplex PCR; TCRdb keeps in-frame clones, though not all of them. The D gene and trimming were derived from the DNA, and the V and J assignments and clone size from that table. The sample holds approximately 1.9 million clones, just over 90% seen once. Naive-designated CD8 cells lacked CD45RO, were positively enriched for CCR7, and omitted terminally differentiated effector memory CD45RA+ cells.

Sequenced sample: naive CD8+ T cells from PBMCs. This sequence was found in a man younger than 30 in good health. Some clones in this sample may be carry-over from other donors' samples. The chain has TRBV27 and TRBJ2-2; 10 bases map to TRBD2. The CDR3: CASSGSSGSGGELFF. The CDR3 coding sequence is TGTGCCAGCAGTGGGTCTAGCGGGAGCGGCGGGGAGCTGTTTTTT.